The rows below give T cell receptor beta chains drawn from one sample of a study of OX40 agonist ivuxolimab in advanced cancers. Libraries were prepared by immunoSEQ multiplex PCR; TCRdb keeps only in-frame clonotypes and omits some of them. The table has more than 35,000 clones, over 60% seen once. Specimen: CD4+ or CD8+ T cells sorted from blood, collected in a trial of the OX40 agonist ivuxolimab. The receptors were gathered from an adult with an advanced solid tumor such as melanoma, head and neck, liver or kidney cancer. Each CDR3 is given with its conserved first and last residue. The D gene is left open where the match is weak. Clone size is stated in some rows and not others, as once, few, many or a class when expanded.

>TRBV19|TRBJ1-2|.|once
TGTGCCAGTAGAAGACAGGCGCAACTTTCCGCTGGCTACACCTTC
CASRRQAQLSAGYTF
>TRBV30|TRBJ2-3|.|.
TGTGCCTGGTCGAGGAACAGGTTCACAGATACGCAGTATTTT
CAWSRNRFTDTQYF
>TRBV10-3|TRBJ2-5|.|.
TGTGCCATCAGTGGGGTCATTAGGGGAGACCAAGAGACCCAGTACTTC
CAISGVIRGDQETQYF
>TRBV19|TRBJ2-5|TRBD1|.
TGTGCCAGTAGTGAGCAGCCCCAGGGGGCGACCCAGTACTTC
CASSEQPQGATQYF
>TRBV5-4|TRBJ1-6|.|.
TGTGCCAGCAGCTTGGGGGGCAATTATTCACCCCTCCACTTT
CASSLGGNYSPLHF
>TRBV10-3|TRBJ2-5|TRBD2|.
TGTGCCATCAGTGAAGGGACTAGCCTAGAGACCCAGTACTTC
CAISEGTSLETQYF
>TRBV7-2|TRBJ1-2|TRBD1|.
TGTGCCAGCAGCGCCCGACAGGGGGTAGTGGGTTACTATGGCTACACCTTC
CASSARQGVVGYYGYTF
>TRBV2|TRBJ1-2|.|.
TGTGCCAGCAGTGAAGTCGGCAGGTCGGATGGCTACACCTTC
CASSEVGRSDGYTF
>TRBV9|TRBJ2-3|.|.
TGTGCCAGCAGCGTAGAAAGCGTCAGCACAGATACGCAGTATTTT
CASSVESVSTDTQYF
>TRBV30|TRBJ1-1|.|.
TGTGCCTGGAGTGTCCGGGGTTTTGCCACTGAAGCTTTCTTT
CAWSVRGFATEAFF
>TRBV2|TRBJ2-2|TRBD2|few
TGTGCCAGCAGTGCCCCGGGACTAGCGGGGGCCGGGGAGCTGTTTTTT
CASSAPGLAGAGELFF
>TRBV7-9|TRBJ1-1|TRBD1|once
TGTGCCAGCAGCCGGACAGGGGCGACTGAAGCTTTCTTT
CASSRTGATEAFF
>TRBV6-5|TRBJ1-1|TRBD1|.
TGTGCCAGCAGCTTTATGGACAGGGGGAACACTGAAGCTTTCTTT
CASSFMDRGNTEAFF
>TRBV6-1|TRBJ2-1|.|.
TGTGCCAGCAGTGGTGTGGGAGTATTTGGGATGAATGAGCAGTTCTTC
CASSGVGVFGMNEQFF
>TRBV6-1|TRBJ1-1|.|.
TGTGCCAGCAGTGACTTGAGGAGGGAAGCTTTCTTT
CASSDLRREAFF
>TRBV19|TRBJ1-3|TRBD1|once
TGTGCCAGTAGTACCCCCGGGGACAGCTACTCTGGAAACACCATATATTTT
CASSTPGDSYSGNTIYF
>TRBV19|TRBJ1-1|TRBD1|.
TGTGCCAGTAGCAGGGACAGGAACACTGAAGCTTTCTTT
CASSRDRNTEAFF
>TRBV2|TRBJ2-5|.|.
TGTGCCAGCAGTGCCAGGCAGATAGAGACCCAGTACTTC
CASSARQIETQYF
>TRBV5-4|TRBJ1-2|TRBD1|few
TGTGCCAGCAGCGGCTTACAGGGGGCGGGTTCTAACTATGGCTACACCTTC
CASSGLQGAGSNYGYTF
>TRBV7-2|TRBJ2-1|.|.
TGTGCCAGCAGCCGCGAAGATGAGCAGTTCTTC
CASSREDEQFF
>TRBV7-9|TRBJ2-2|.|.
TGTGCCAGCAGCTTCGGAGCGGGCAACGGGGAGCTGTTTTTT
CASSFGAGNGELFF
>TRBV15|TRBJ1-5|.|.
TGTGCCACCAGCAGAGGACTGGCTGATAGCAATCAGCCCCAGCATTTT
CATSRGLADSNQPQHF
>TRBV11-3|TRBJ2-7|.|.
TGTGCCAGCAGCCGGGACTCCGAGTACTTC
CASSRDSEYF
>TRBV13|TRBJ2-1|TRBD1|.
TGTGCCAGCAGCTTAGATCAGGACAGGGAGAGCTCCTACAATGAGCAGTTCTTC
CASSLDQDRESSYNEQFF
>TRBV5-1|TRBJ2-7|TRBD1|.
TGCGCCAGCAGCCGACAGGGGCCGGGGGAGCAGTACTTC
CASSRQGPGEQYF
>TRBV29-1|TRBJ1-1|.|.
TGCAGCGCTCGGGGAGGGAGGTCCGGGACGTCGAACACTGAAGCTTTCTTT
CSARGGRSGTSNTEAFF
>TRBV27|TRBJ2-7|.|.
TGTGCCAGCAGTATACGGGGGGGGACAGGGTTGGTCGAGCAGTACTTC
CASSIRGGTGLVEQYF
>TRBV9|TRBJ2-7|TRBD2|.
TGTGCCAGCAGCCCCCAAGCGGGAAGCTCCTACGAGCAGTACTTC
CASSPQAGSSYEQYF
>TRBV5-4|TRBJ2-5|.|few
TGTGCCAGCAGCAAGCGGGAAGAGACCCAGTACTTC
CASSKREETQYF
>TRBV7-9|TRBJ2-5|TRBD2|.
TGTGCCAGCAGCCCAGGACTAGCGGGAAAAGAGACCCAGTACTTC
CASSPGLAGKETQYF
>TRBV18|TRBJ2-7|.|.
TGTGCCAGCTCACGTGGACAGTCCTACGAGCAGTACTTC
CASSRGQSYEQYF